These 7 T cell receptor beta chains were all obtained from the same sample, sequenced in a study of long-term antiretroviral therapy in people with HIV. The immunoSEQ assay was v3.0, run at survey level. The repertoire was sequenced with immunoSEQ multiplex PCR; TCRdb's copy has only in-frame clones and lacks some. This table holds approximately 35,000 clones, just under 80% found once. The material was unsorted PBMCs, obtained 3.1 years after starting antiretroviral therapy. These receptors came from a woman in her 50s with HIV.

The chain combines TRBV10-2 with TRBJ2-3; no definite D call. V was cut by 4 bases and J by 1 base, with 6 bases left in between. Germline CDR1 and CDR2: WSHSY and SAAADI. The CDR3 totals 13 residues. The CDR3 region has the DNA TGCGCCAGCAGTGGGCCCCGCACAGATACGCAGTATTTT. Amino acids: CASSGPRTDTQYF.

The rearrangement links TRBV6-9 to TRBJ2-7; D not certain. The V gene lost 2 bases and the J gene lost 5 bases, with 16 bases spanning the gap. Germline values: CDR1 MNHGY, CDR2 SVAAGI. This CDR3 has 15 amino acids. The CDR3 here is CASSYAADPLHEQYF. The CDR3 DNA reads TGTGCCAGCAGTTATGCGGCAGACCCTCTCCACGAGCAGTACTTC.

In regard to this clone: Other DNA sequences in this sample translate to the same CDR3. The rearrangement links TRBV10-3 to TRBJ1-5, with D unresolved. This CDR3 is built from 15 residues. V was pared by 0 bases and J by 3 bases, with 9 bases between. Germline assignment: CDR1 ENHRY and CDR2 SYGVKD. In DNA, the CDR3 is TGTGCCATCAGTGAGTCGGAGGGTTCCAATCAGCCCCAGCATTTT. This sequence encodes CAISESEGSNQPQHF.

This clone was detected only once. This chain uses TRBV4-2 with TRBJ1-4; D may be TRBD1 (6 bases). V was trimmed by 1 base and J by 6 bases, leaving 12 bases between them. CDR1 LGHNA and CDR2 YNFKEQ come from the germline V gene. The CDR3 is 15 residues long. The CDR3: CASSQGTGFDEKLFF. The CDR3 nucleotides are TGTGCCAGCAGCCAAGGAACAGGGTTCGATGAAAAACTGTTTTTT.

The J gene is TRBJ2-7, the V gene TRBV18; 7 positions match TRBD1. The trim removed 6 bases at V and 5 bases at J, leaving 7 bases unmatched. Per the germline V gene, CDR1 is KGHSH and CDR2 is LQKENI. The CDR3 has 13 amino acids. CDR3 DNA sequence: TGTGCCAGCTCGGTTGACAGGGTGAACGAGCAGTACGTC. Its translation: CASSVDRVNEQYV.

The J gene is TRBJ1-1, the V gene TRBV19; no clear D gene. The CDR3 covers 13 residues. Germline V gives CDR1 LNHDA, CDR2 SQIVND (reference sequence). Trimming cost V 5 bases and J 1 base, with 8 bases left between them. The CDR3 DNA follows: TGTGCCAGTAGTTATTCAGAGAACACTGAAGCTTTCTTT. Residues: CASSYSENTEAFF.

This clone was seen a single time. This chain links TRBV7-2 with TRBJ1-3, with D unclear. CDR3 length: 16 amino acids. From germline, CDR1 is SGHTA and CDR2 FQGNSA. The V and J ends lost 1 base and 0 bases respectively, with 10 bases between them. CDR3 in amino acids: CASSLDGRSSGNTIYF. The CDR3 nucleotides read TGTGCCAGCAGCTTAGATGGCCGCAGCTCTGGAAACACCATATATTTT.